Below, 21 T cell receptor beta chains from the same sample are listed, as sequenced in a study of CD8 T cells in Susac syndrome. RNA was extracted with the RNeasy kit, and a quantity of about 0.45 to 1 ug was reverse transcribed using random hexamers. TCRdb recomputed calls from the immunoSEQ multiplex PCR reads with MiXCR, one row per CDR3 protein. Altogether hundreds of thousands of distinct CDR3 sequences are present, 85% to 95% being singletons, with the ten largest covering around 0.07%. The sequencing input was CD4+ T cells from PBMCs. These receptors originate from a human donor with multiple sclerosis.

The chain carries TRBV28 and TRBJ1-5, with D unclear. V gave up 7 bases and J gave up 1 base, with 5 bases separating them. Germline V gene lookup returns CDR1 MDHEN and CDR2 SYDVKM. This CDR3 spans 12 amino acids. The CDR3 protein is CASNKSNQPQHF. In nucleotides, the CDR3 is TGTGCCAGCAACAAAAGCAATCAGCCCCAGCATTTT.

The chain couples TRBV12-3 or TRBV12-4 to TRBJ2-2; no clear D. The CDR3 loop spans 12 amino acids. V was shortened by 5 bases and J by 8 bases, with 9 bases between the two germline ends. The CDR3 protein is CASSLSQGELFF. The CDR3 nucleotides are TGTGCCAGCAGTCTCTCTCAGGGGGAGCTGTTTTTT.

The J gene is TRBJ2-3, the V gene TRBV29-1; D gene unclear. Trimming took 4 bases from V and 2 from J, leaving 10 bases between them. Per the germline V gene, CDR1 is SQVTM and CDR2 is ANQGSEA. The CDR3 totals 13 residues. Written as DNA, the CDR3 is TGCAGCGTTGCCTTACCACTCACAGATACGCAGTATTTT. This encodes CSVALPLTDTQYF.

The V gene is TRBV6-1, the J gene TRBJ2-1; 9 bases are a match to TRBD2. The CDR3 is 13 amino acids. The germline gives CDR1 MNHNS, CDR2 SASEGT. The ends lost 7 bases at V and 6 bases at J; junction bases unmatched: 4. The CDR3: CASTGGGANEQFF. DNA for the CDR3: TGTGCCAGCACTGGCGGGGGGGCCAATGAGCAGTTCTTC.

V gene TRBV27 combines with J gene TRBJ1-5, with a weak D call TRBD1 (5 bases). The CDR3 sequence is 14 residues long. V gave up 3 bases and J gave up 3 bases, with 9 bases separating them. In germline, CDR1 is MNHEY, CDR2 SMNVEV (reference sequence). CDR3 in amino acids: CASSFGGVNQPQHF. Written as DNA, the CDR3 is TGTGCCAGCAGTTTCGGGGGGGTCAATCAGCCCCAGCATTTT.

Remarks on this clonotype: At one end, the junction sequence differs from germline, possibly due to a read error. This chain joins TRBV3-1 and TRBJ1-1; D not resolved. CDR1 and CDR2 (germline): LGHDT, YNNKEL (reference sequence). This CDR3 contains 13 residues. The CDR3 DNA follows: TGTGCCACCCAAGGCAGGTTGAACACTGAAGTTTTCTTT. Residues: CATQGRLNTEVFF.

V and J are TRBV29-1 and TRBJ1-1; unclear D gene. Per germline, CDR1 SQVTM and CDR2 ANQGSEA. The V end was cut by 3 bases, the J end by 4 bases, with 9 bases between. The CDR3 extends over 12 amino acids. The chain's CDR3 is CSVDWGSTEAFF. The CDR3 DNA reads as TGCAGCGTTGATTGGGGTAGCACTGAAGCTTTCTTT. The whole variable domain, remainder taken from reference TRBV29-1 and TRBJ1-1, is SAVISQKPSRDICQRGTSLTIQCQVDSQVTMMFWYRQQPGQSLTLIATANQGSEATYESGFVIDKFPISRPNLTFSTLTVSNMSPEDSSIYLCSVDWGSTEAFFGQGTRLTVV.

The J gene is TRBJ2-1, the V gene TRBV20-1; 8 positions agree with TRBD2. The V and J ends lost 5 bases and 9 bases, in that order; junction bases with no gene match: 12. CDR3 length: 14 amino acids. Germline V lookup: CDR1 DFQATT, CDR2 SNEGSKA (reference sequence). The CDR3 loop reads CSARPAGVGGEQFF. The CDR3 region has the DNA TGCAGTGCTCGACCAGCGGGGGTGGGGGGTGAGCAGTTCTTC.

CDR3: CATSDSGTDTQYF. CDR3 in DNA: TGTGCCACCAGTGACTCAGGGACAGATACGCAGTATTTT. V usage is TRBV24-1 and J usage is TRBJ2-3, with D possibly being TRBD1 (5 bases). Germline V gene sequence: CDR1 KGHDR, CDR2 SFDVKD. Trimming shortened V by 4 bases and J by 3 bases, and 7 bases separated the two germline ends. This CDR3 spans 13 amino acids.

This chain links TRBV19 with TRBJ1-5, with D maybe TRBD1 (6 bases). The germline V gene encodes CDR1 LNHDA and CDR2 SQIVND (reference sequence). V dropped 6 bases and J dropped 7 bases, with 16 bases sitting between them. The CDR3 runs to 14 residues. CDR3 DNA: TGTGCCAGTAGACAGGACAGCCCTAGGCAGCCCCAGCATTTT. It is translated as CASRQDSPRQPQHF.

The rearrangement uses TRBV2 and TRBJ1-1; 7 nucleotides line up with TRBD1. The junction had 4 bases not matched to a gene; V was cut back by 3 bases and J by 9 bases. CDR3 length equals 12 residues. In germline, CDR1 is SNHLY, CDR2 FYNNEI. The chain's CDR3 is CASSETGSKAFF. CDR3 nucleotides: TGTGCCAGCAGTGAGACAGGGTCAAAAGCTTTCTTT.

The sample holds a few counts of this clonotype. This sequence joins TRBV6-1 and TRBJ2-7; the D is unclear. The CDR3 is 14 amino acids. V lost 4 bases to trimming and J lost 3 bases, with 13 bases between them. CDR1 MNHNS and CDR2 SASEGT come from the germline V gene. The DNA for the CDR3 is TGTGCCAGCAGTGCCTCCACCGGATACTACGAGCAGTACTTC. This translates into CASSASTGYYEQYF.

The CDR3 coding sequence is TGTGCCGGGTTCGACAGGGGGCCTAACTATGGCTACACCTTC. Amino acid sequence: CAGFDRGPNYGYTF. The J gene is TRBJ1-2, the V gene TRBV30, with TRBD1 matching over 10 bases. The germline V gene has CDR1 GTSNPN and CDR2 SVGIG (reference sequence). The CDR3 length is 14 residues. After removal of 8 bases from V and 0 bases from J, the junction contained 6 bases not matched to a gene.

The gene calls are TRBV6-1 and TRBJ2-7; 10 positions match TRBD2. The germline CDR1 and CDR2 sequences are MNHNS and SASEGT. V dropped 10 bases and J dropped 3; count of bases not matched to a gene: 6. This CDR3 region has 13 residues. The CDR3 DNA is TGTGCCACCCAACTAGCGGGGCTCTACGAGCAGTACGTC. Translation: CATQLAGLYEQYV.

V and J are TRBV5-1 and TRBJ2-2; D assignment may be TRBD1 or TRBD2 (5 bases each). V lost 4 bases and J lost 4, with 20 bases in between. The CDR3 length is 17 residues. Germline V CDR1 and CDR2: SGHRS, YFSETQ. The CDR3 coding sequence is TGCGCCAGCAGCCGGATAACAGTGGGGGTCGGCACCGGGGAGCTGTTTTTT. Its protein product is CASSRITVGVGTGELFF.

This clonotype was seen just once. This chain's CDR3 is CASSTPRGGVSNEQFF. CDR3 coding DNA: TGTGCCAGCAGCACTCCAAGGGGGGGCGTCTCCAATGAGCAGTTCTTC. The chain uses TRBV27 and TRBJ2-1; possible D gene TRBD2, 7 bases. This CDR3 spans 16 amino acids. Germline values: CDR1 MNHEY, CDR2 SMNVEV (reference sequence). V dropped 6 bases and J dropped 6 bases, with 21 bases sitting between them.

The chain employs TRBV25-1 and TRBJ1-4; D gene uncertain. The CDR3 has 13 amino acids. V was shortened by 3 bases and J by 8 bases, with 10 bases between the two germline ends. Germline V gene data show CDR1 as MGHDK and CDR2 as SYGVNS. The CDR3 DNA is TGTGCCAGCAGTGATGCGGCGAGGGAAAAACTGTTTTTT. Translation: CASSDAAREKLFF.

Of note for this clonotype: At one end, the junction sequence differs from germline, possibly due to a read error. The chain has TRBV2 and TRBJ2-2, with D possibly being TRBD1 or TRBD2 (5 bases each). The germline gives CDR1 SNHLY, CDR2 FYNNEI. CDR3 size: 14 residues. This CDR3 reads CTSRGDSVAGELFF. CDR3 nucleotide sequence: TGTACCAGCAGAGGGGATAGTGTGGCCGGGGAGCTGTTTTTT.

The chain links TRBV12-3 or TRBV12-4 to TRBJ1-2, with D hard to call. The V end was cut by 7 bases, the J end by 3 bases, with 6 bases between. This CDR3 comprises 11 residues. DNA of the CDR3: TGTGCCAGCACCAAGGACTATGGCTACACCTTC. It is translated as CASTKDYGYTF.

The CDR3 nucleotides read TGCGCCAGCAGTGGAGGCAGGAATGTGGAGCAGTACTTC. Protein: CASSGGRNVEQYF. The chain recombines TRBV5-1 with TRBJ2-7, with D possibly being TRBD2 (5 bases). CDR1 is SGHRS, CDR2 YFSETQ, per germline. V dropped 5 bases and J dropped 7 bases, with 16 bases sitting between them. This CDR3 has 13 amino acids.

Regarding this clonotype: At one boundary the junction diverges from the germline segment, which might be a read error. The V and J genes are TRBV24-1 and TRBJ2-1; tentatively, D is TRBD2 (6 bases). Germline CDR1 KGHDR, CDR2 SFDVKD. CDR3 length: 12 amino acids. CDR3 residues: CATSAGGNEQFF. The CDR3 bases are TGTGCCACGAGTGCCGGGGGCAATGAGCAGTTCTTC.